This paragraph covers one T cell receptor beta chain sequence. TCRdb reworked the 5' RACE reads into one entry per CDR3 protein, no DNA. Recorded for this sample: some 460,000 distinct CDR3 sequences. This sample is part of a study of T cells expressing NK-cell markers. The origin of this receptor is a woman between 50 and 59 years old in good health. The sample consisted of blood T cells: a sorted CD56 or NKG2C T cell subset, CD4+ or CD8+ T cells, or bulk PBMC T cells (not recorded which).

The CDR3 reads CASTEQLASYEQYF. The rearrangement uses TRBV5-1 and TRBJ2-7; TCRdb calls TRBD1, which cannot be checked without DNA. The CDR3 is 14 amino acids. Per the germline V gene, CDR1 is SGHRS and CDR2 is YFSETQ.